This entry features one T cell receptor beta chain sequence. In the original workflow: It was from reference gene primer amplification that nucleated cell counts were estimated. Libraries were prepared by immunoSEQ multiplex PCR; TCRdb keeps only in-frame clonotypes and omits some of them. That table supplies the V and J calls and clone size; D and trimming were determined from the DNA. The top ten clones hold roughly 6.2% of a sample with about 190,000 clones, roughly 88% of them seen once. The ends lost 5 bases at V and 5 bases at J; junction bases unmatched: 4. The germline CDR1 and CDR2 sequences are MNHEY and SVGAGI. This CDR3 has 14 amino acids. The data derive from a study of blood T cell repertoires in COVID-19. About the study: Sites across the United States, Italy and Spain contributed samples from acute and convalescent COVID-19.

The sample taken for sequencing was peripheral blood. J is TRBJ2-5 and V is TRBV6-5; 11 bases match TRBD2. The TCR comes from a woman aged 35 to 49 who had recovered from COVID-19. As DNA, the CDR3 is TGTGCCAGCAGTACTTCTAGCGGGAGGGAGACCCAGTACTTC. It yields the protein CASSTSSGRETQYF.